These T cell receptor beta chains were read from a single sample in a study of shared clonotypes between healthy human individuals. TCRdb's copy holds only in-frame clones and misses some; the assay was immunoSEQ multiplex PCR. The sample consists of 950,000 to 1,200,000 clones, around 77% of them appearing once. The sample consisted of memory CD4+ T cells from PBMCs. The receptors were sampled from a man younger than 35 in good health. Some clones in this sample may be carry-over from other donors' samples. The CDR3 runs from the conserved cysteine through the conserved F or W. D genes are given only for firm matches. Size tells how often a clone was seen (once, few, many) or the class of an expanded clone, and some rows leave it out.

v_gene,d_gene,abundance,j_gene,CDR3aa,CDR3nt
TRBV27,NA,NA,TRBJ2-1,CASSLSAATLEQFF,TGTGCCAGCAGTTTATCGGCGGCAACCTTGGAGCAGTTCTTC
TRBV11-3,NA,NA,TRBJ2-2,CASSLEGLTGELFF,TGTGCCAGCAGCTTAGAGGGATTAACCGGGGAGCTGTTTTTT
TRBV30,NA,NA,TRBJ2-2,CAWSLGLTGELFF,TGTGCCTGGAGTCTAGGGCTCACCGGGGAGCTGTTTTTT
TRBV18,TRBD1,NA,TRBJ1-5,CASSADRGKDQPQHF,TGTGCCAGCTCAGCCGACAGGGGGAAGGATCAGCCCCAGCATTTT
TRBV6-5,TRBD2,NA,TRBJ2-1,CASSYSLAGEDEQFF,TGTGCCAGCAGTTACAGTCTAGCGGGAGAAGATGAGCAGTTCTTC
TRBV2,NA,NA,TRBJ1-5,CASSGGRSGNQPQHF,TGTGCCAGCAGTGGCGGCAGGTCTGGGAATCAGCCCCAGCATTTT
TRBV5-4,NA,NA,TRBJ2-2,CATRKVFATGELFF,TGTGCCACAAGAAAGGTTTTCGCGACCGGGGAGCTGTTTTTT
TRBV28,TRBD1,NA,TRBJ1-6,CASSPHPGQGFRSYNSPLHF,TGTGCCAGCAGCCCCCACCCCGGACAGGGTTTCCGCTCCTATAATTCACCCCTCCACTTT
TRBV15,TRBD1,NA,TRBJ2-7,CATSPRTGRVEQYF,TGTGCCACCAGCCCGCGGACAGGGAGAGTTGAGCAGTACTTC
TRBV27,NA,few,TRBJ1-1,CASSSVNTEAFF,TGTGCCAGCAGTAGCGTGAACACTGAAGCTTTCTTT
TRBV10-2,TRBD1,NA,TRBJ2-5,CASSESTGGGETQYF,TGCGCCAGCAGTGAGTCGACAGGGGGCGGAGAGACCCAGTACTTC
TRBV4-3,NA,few,TRBJ2-1,CASSQAGGNSYNEQFF,TGCGCCAGCAGCCAAGCTGGGGGAAACTCCTACAATGAGCAGTTCTTC
TRBV4-2,TRBD2,few,TRBJ2-2,CASSQGLAINTGELFF,TGTGCCAGCAGCCAAGGACTAGCGATAAACACCGGGGAGCTGTTTTTT
TRBV11-2,TRBD2,NA,TRBJ2-7,CASSLMAGALGGEQYF,TGTGCCAGCAGCTTAATGGCGGGAGCTCTGGGTGGCGAGCAGTACTTC
TRBV6-6,NA,NA,TRBJ1-5,CASSYRTDNQPQHF,TGTGCCAGCAGTTACAGGACTGATAATCAGCCCCAGCATTTT
TRBV28,NA,NA,TRBJ1-2,CASRDMVEGYTF,TGTGCCAGCAGAGACATGGTGGAGGGCTACACCTTC
TRBV19,TRBD1,NA,TRBJ1-2,CASRGTGLNYGYTF,TGTGCCAGTAGGGGGACAGGCCTCAACTATGGCTACACCTTC
TRBV9,NA,NA,TRBJ1-5,CASSLNPNLNQPQHF,TGTGCCAGCAGCTTAAACCCGAACCTCAATCAGCCCCAGCATTTT
TRBV6-5,NA,NA,TRBJ1-1,CASSYSRMGTEAFF,TGTGCCAGCAGTTACTCGAGAATGGGGACTGAAGCTTTCTTT
TRBV2,NA,NA,TRBJ2-6,CASSDRVAGANVLTF,TGTGCCAGCAGTGATCGCGTCGCTGGGGCCAACGTCCTGACTTTC
TRBV2,NA,NA,TRBJ1-5,CASSGTGGGGQPQHF,TGTGCCAGCAGTGGCACCGGGGGCGGAGGCCAGCCCCAGCATTTT
TRBV29-1,NA,once,TRBJ2-1,CSVEGPLAQSSYNEQFF,TGCAGCGTTGAAGGGCCCCTAGCGCAGAGCTCCTACAATGAGCAGTTCTTC
TRBV15,NA,NA,TRBJ2-7,CATSRTSYEEQYF,TGTGCCACCAGCAGAACCTCCTACGAGGAGCAGTACTTC
TRBV6-6,NA,NA,TRBJ2-5,CASSQTVQETQYF,TGTGCCAGCAGTCAAACAGTTCAAGAGACCCAGTACTTC
TRBV28,NA,NA,TRBJ2-5,CASRPDQGVRETRYF,TGTGCCAGCAGACCTGACCAGGGGGTGCGGGAGACCCGGTACTTC
TRBV20-1,NA,NA,TRBJ1-1,CSAGLLGAFF,TGCAGTGCTGGGCTTTTGGGCGCTTTCTTT
TRBV28,NA,NA,TRBJ2-3,CASSPPRSGTDTQYF,TGTGCCAGCAGTCCACCGAGATCGGGCACAGATACGCAGTATTTT
TRBV4-1,TRBD2,NA,TRBJ2-7,CASSHLLPSGSYEQYF,TGCGCCAGCAGCCATTTACTGCCTAGCGGATCCTACGAGCAGTACTTC
TRBV11-2,TRBD2,NA,TRBJ2-1,CASSQFGTSGRPGANEQFF,TGTGCCAGCAGCCAGTTCGGGACTAGCGGGAGGCCGGGGGCCAATGAGCAGTTCTTC
TRBV7-3,NA,NA,TRBJ2-2,CASRMSGELFF,TGTGCCAGCCGGATGTCCGGGGAGCTGTTTTTT
TRBV11-3,NA,NA,TRBJ2-3,CASSFDSETQYF,TGTGCCAGCAGCTTCGACAGTGAGACGCAGTATTTT
TRBV5-1,NA,NA,TRBJ2-3,CASSLSPQGADTQYF,TGCGCCAGCAGCTTGAGCCCTCAAGGAGCAGATACGCAGTATTTT
TRBV5-6,NA,NA,TRBJ2-2,CASSWGPTGELFF,TGTGCCAGCAGCTGGGGACCGACCGGGGAGCTGTTTTTT
TRBV2,TRBD1,NA,TRBJ2-7,CASGTGGYEQYF,TGTGCCAGCGGGACAGGGGGATACGAGCAGTACTTC
TRBV19,NA,NA,TRBJ2-2,CASLWYTGELFF,TGTGCCAGTCTTTGGTACACCGGGGAGCTGTTTTTT